The rows below give T cell receptor beta chains drawn from one sample of a study of T cell changes during pregnancy in multiple sclerosis. Profiling relied on immunoSEQ multiplex PCR, and the TCRdb table lists in-frame clones only, not all of them. In the table there are tens of thousands of clones, just over 90% of which are singletons. Sample: peripheral blood, taken in the third trimester of pregnancy. These receptors were collected from a female donor with multiple sclerosis, enrolled in a pregnancy study. Both conserved end residues are part of each CDR3. Fields, in order: CDR3 DNA, CDR3 protein, clone size, V gene, D gene, J gene. The D gene is left open where the match is weak. Only some rows state a clone size, as once, few, many or a class for expanded clones.

TGCGCCAGCAGGGCCTTCATGACTAGCTACAACGAGCAGTACTTC	CASRAFMTSYNEQYF	.	TRBV5-1	TRBD2	TRBJ2-7
TGTGCCAGCGGGACATCGACAGGGGAGACCCAGTACTTC	CASGTSTGETQYF	.	TRBV2	TRBD1	TRBJ2-5
TGCGCCAGCAGCTTGGAAGCGGGGGGCTCTGGAAACACCATATATTTT	CASSLEAGGSGNTIYF	.	TRBV5-1	.	TRBJ1-3
TGCGCCAGCAGTCAACCACGGGGGGGGCTTAACTATGGCTACACCTTC	CASSQPRGGLNYGYTF	.	TRBV23-1	.	TRBJ1-2
TGTGCCAGCAGCTTGGGTATAGGGGCTAACTATGGCTACACCTTC	CASSLGIGANYGYTF	.	TRBV5-5	.	TRBJ1-2
TGTGCCAGCAGTTCGGGACTAGCGGGAATATACGAGCAGTACTTC	CASSSGLAGIYEQYF	.	TRBV28	TRBD2	TRBJ2-7
TGCGCCAGCAGCGAACAGGGTCGTGAGCAGTTCTTC	CASSEQGREQFF	.	TRBV5-1	.	TRBJ2-1
TGTGCCAGCAGTTCCACAGGGTTGGGCTATGGCTACACCTTC	CASSSTGLGYGYTF	.	TRBV6-6	.	TRBJ1-2
TGCGCCAGCAGTGAGTCTCGACTAGCGCCATACAATGAGCAGTTCTTC	CASSESRLAPYNEQFF	.	TRBV10-1	TRBD2	TRBJ2-1
TGCGCCAGCAGCCCTACCCGGACTAGCGGGAGGGCACTGGGTCCAGATACGCAGTATTTT	CASSPTRTSGRALGPDTQYF	.	TRBV5-1	TRBD2	TRBJ2-3
TGTGCCAGTAGTATGCAGGGGCTGGGAAACTATGGCTACACCTTC	CASSMQGLGNYGYTF	.	TRBV19	.	TRBJ1-2
TGTGCCAGCTCCCTCGGACAGGGAGACTCTAATCAGCCCCAGCATTTT	CASSLGQGDSNQPQHF	.	TRBV18	TRBD1	TRBJ1-5
TGTGCCAGCAGCTCCTTTCGGCAGGGGTGGCGGTCTGGAAACACCATATATTTT	CASSSFRQGWRSGNTIYF	.	TRBV5-8	.	TRBJ1-3
TGTGCCAGTACCAACCCAGGGGGTGGAAACACCATATATTTT	CASTNPGGGNTIYF	.	TRBV19	TRBD1	TRBJ1-3
TGCAGTGCAAAACAGGTAGAGACCCAGTACTTC	CSAKQVETQYF	.	TRBV20-1	.	TRBJ2-5
TGTGCCTGGAACACCGCTGAAAAACTGTTTTTT	CAWNTAEKLFF	.	TRBV30	.	TRBJ1-4
TGTGCCAGCAGCGGGGGGGGTATCGGCACAGATACGCAGTATTTT	CASSGGGIGTDTQYF	.	TRBV9	TRBD2	TRBJ2-3
TGCGCCAGCAGCCAAGGGGACAGGAGTACTTCACCCCTCCACTTT	CASSQGDRSTSPLHF	.	TRBV4-1	TRBD1	TRBJ1-6
TGTGCCAGCTCACAAGGACAGGGCGGCGGCTACACCTTC	CASSQGQGGGYTF	.	TRBV18	TRBD1	TRBJ1-2
TGTGCCAGCAGCTTGTGGGGGGGGACAGATACGCAGTATTTT	CASSLWGGTDTQYF	.	TRBV7-2	TRBD2	TRBJ2-3
TGTGCCAGCGATCTAGCGGTAAGCTCCTACGAGCAGTACTTC	CASDLAVSSYEQYF	.	TRBV6-1	TRBD2	TRBJ2-7
TGCGCCAGCAGCTCACTAGCGGGATCCCACGAGCAGTACTTC	CASSSLAGSHEQYF	.	TRBV5-1	TRBD2	TRBJ2-7
TGTGCCAGCAGCTTAACCGGGACAGCTAACACTGAAGCTTTCTTT	CASSLTGTANTEAFF	.	TRBV7-6	TRBD1	TRBJ1-1
TGCGCCAGCAGCCAAGAGGTCTGGGGGGTCGAGCAGTACTTC	CASSQEVWGVEQYF	once	TRBV4-3	.	TRBJ2-7
TGTGCCAGCTCACCATCGGACAGGGGCCCGACTAGCAATCAGCCCCAGCATTTT	CASSPSDRGPTSNQPQHF	.	TRBV18	TRBD1	TRBJ1-5
TGTGCCAGCAGCGTAGACAGGGGGGTTCCCTACGAGCAGTACTTC	CASSVDRGVPYEQYF	.	TRBV9	TRBD1	TRBJ2-7
TGTGCCAGCAGCCAGGACACGGTGGGCACCGGGGAGCTGTTTTTT	CASSQDTVGTGELFF	.	TRBV11-3	.	TRBJ2-2
TGTGCCAGCAGCGCGGCGGGACAGTCGGTAGAGGAAAAACTGTTTTTT	CASSAAGQSVEEKLFF	once	TRBV9	TRBD1	TRBJ1-4